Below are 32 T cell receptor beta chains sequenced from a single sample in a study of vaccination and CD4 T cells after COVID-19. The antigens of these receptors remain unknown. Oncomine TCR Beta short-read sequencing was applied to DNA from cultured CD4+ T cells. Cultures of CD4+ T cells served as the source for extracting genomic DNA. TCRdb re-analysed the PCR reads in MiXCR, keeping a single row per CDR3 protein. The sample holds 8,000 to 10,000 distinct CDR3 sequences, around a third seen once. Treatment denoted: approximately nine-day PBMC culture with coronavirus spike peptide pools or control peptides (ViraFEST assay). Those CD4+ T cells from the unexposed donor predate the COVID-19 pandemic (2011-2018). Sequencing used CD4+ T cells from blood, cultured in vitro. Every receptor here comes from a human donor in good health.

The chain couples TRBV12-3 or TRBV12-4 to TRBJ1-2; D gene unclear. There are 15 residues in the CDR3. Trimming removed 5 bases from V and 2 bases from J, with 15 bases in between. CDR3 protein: CASSRGPAVNYGYTF. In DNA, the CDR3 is TGTGCCAGCAGTCGCGGCCCTGCAGTAAACTATGGCTACACCTTC.

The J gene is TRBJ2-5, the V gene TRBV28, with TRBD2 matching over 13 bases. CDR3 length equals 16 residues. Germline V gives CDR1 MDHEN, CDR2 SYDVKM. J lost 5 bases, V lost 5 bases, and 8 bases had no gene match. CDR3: CASSPMGLAGWETQYF. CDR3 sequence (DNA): TGTGCCAGCAGTCCGATGGGACTAGCGGGATGGGAGACCCAGTACTTC.

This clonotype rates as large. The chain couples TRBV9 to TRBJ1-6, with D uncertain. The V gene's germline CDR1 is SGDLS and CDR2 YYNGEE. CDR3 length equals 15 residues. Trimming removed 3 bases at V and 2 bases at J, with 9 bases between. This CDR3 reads CASSAQLTYNSPLHF. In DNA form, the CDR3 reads TGTGCCAGCAGCGCACAGCTCACCTATAATTCACCCCTCCACTTT.

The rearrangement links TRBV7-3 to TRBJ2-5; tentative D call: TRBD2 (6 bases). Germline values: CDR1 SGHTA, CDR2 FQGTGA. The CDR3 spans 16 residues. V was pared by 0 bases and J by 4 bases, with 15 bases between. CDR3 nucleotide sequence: TGTGCCAGCAGCTTAACGGCAGACCTAGCGAGAGAGACCCAGTACTTC. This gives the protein CASSLTADLARETQYF.

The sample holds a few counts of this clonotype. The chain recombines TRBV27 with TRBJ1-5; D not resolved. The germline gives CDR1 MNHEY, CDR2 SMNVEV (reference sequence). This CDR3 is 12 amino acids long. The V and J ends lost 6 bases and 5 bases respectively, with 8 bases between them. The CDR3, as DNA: TGTGCCAGCAGCGATTTAGATCAGCCCCAGCATTTT. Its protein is CASSDLDQPQHF.

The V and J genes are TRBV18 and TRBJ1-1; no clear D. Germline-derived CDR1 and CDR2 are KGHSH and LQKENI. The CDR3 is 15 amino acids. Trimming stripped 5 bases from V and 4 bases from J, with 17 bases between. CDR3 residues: CASSSSRREATEAFF. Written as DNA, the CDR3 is TGTGCCAGCTCATCGTCCAGGAGGGAGGCCACTGAAGCTTTCTTT.

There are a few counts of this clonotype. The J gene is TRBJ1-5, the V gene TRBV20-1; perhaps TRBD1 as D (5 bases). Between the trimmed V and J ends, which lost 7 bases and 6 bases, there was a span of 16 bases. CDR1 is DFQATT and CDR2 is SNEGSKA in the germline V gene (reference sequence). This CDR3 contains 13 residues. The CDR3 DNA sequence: TGCAGTGTGAGGGCAGGGCCGGGTCAGCCCCAGCATTTT. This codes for CSVRAGPGQPQHF.

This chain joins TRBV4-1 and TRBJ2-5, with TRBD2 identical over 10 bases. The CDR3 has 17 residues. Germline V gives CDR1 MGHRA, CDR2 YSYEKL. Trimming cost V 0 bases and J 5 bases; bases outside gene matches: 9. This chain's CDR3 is CASSQDEASGRGETQYF. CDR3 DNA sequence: TGCGCCAGCAGCCAAGACGAAGCTAGCGGGAGAGGTGAGACCCAGTACTTC.

CDR3 in DNA: TGTGCCAGTAGTATACCCCGAGGGGGATCGCCGAGCAATCAGCCCCAGCATTTT. It specifies CASSIPRGGSPSNQPQHF. The chain recombines TRBV19 with TRBJ1-5; D is perhaps TRBD1 (6 bases). Trimming left V 2 bases short and J 1 base short, with 18 bases between. There are 18 residues in the CDR3. From germline, CDR1 is LNHDA and CDR2 SQIVND (reference sequence).

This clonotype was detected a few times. CDR3 in DNA: TGTGCCAGCAGTCAACCGGGATCACCCCTCCACTTT. It codes for CASSQPGSPLHF. The rearrangement uses TRBV25-1 and TRBJ1-6; D remains ambiguous. This CDR3 is 12 amino acids long. The V gene lost 5 bases and the J gene lost 10 bases, with 9 bases spanning the gap. The germline V gene encodes CDR1 MGHDK and CDR2 SYGVNS. Full variable domain (outside the CDR3, taken from reference TRBV25-1 and TRBJ1-6): EADIYQTPRYLVIGTGKKITLECSQTMGHDKMYWYQQDPGMELHLIHYSYGVNSTEKGDLSSESTVSRIRTEHFPLTLESARPSHTSQYLCASSQPGSPLHFGNGTRLTVT.

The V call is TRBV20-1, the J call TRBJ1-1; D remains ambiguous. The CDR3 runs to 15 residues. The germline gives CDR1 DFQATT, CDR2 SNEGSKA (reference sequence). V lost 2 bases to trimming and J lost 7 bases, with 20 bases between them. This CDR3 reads CSARQQKALTIEAFF. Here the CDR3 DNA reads TGCAGTGCTAGACAACAAAAAGCACTCACGATTGAAGCTTTCTTT.

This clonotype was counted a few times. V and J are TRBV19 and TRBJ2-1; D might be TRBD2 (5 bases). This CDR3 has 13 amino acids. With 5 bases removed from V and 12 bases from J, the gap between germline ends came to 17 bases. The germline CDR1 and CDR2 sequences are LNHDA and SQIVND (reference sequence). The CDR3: CASSLGGPAAQFF. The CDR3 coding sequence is TGTGCCAGTAGTTTGGGCGGGCCCGCGGCGCAGTTCTTC.

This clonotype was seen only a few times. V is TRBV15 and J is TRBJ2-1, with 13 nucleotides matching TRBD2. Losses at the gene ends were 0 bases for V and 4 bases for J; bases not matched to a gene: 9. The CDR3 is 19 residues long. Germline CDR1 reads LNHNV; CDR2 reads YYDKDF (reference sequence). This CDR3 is CATSRDPAAGLAGYNEQFF. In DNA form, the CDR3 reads TGTGCCACCAGCAGAGATCCAGCGGCGGGACTAGCGGGGTACAATGAGCAGTTCTTC.

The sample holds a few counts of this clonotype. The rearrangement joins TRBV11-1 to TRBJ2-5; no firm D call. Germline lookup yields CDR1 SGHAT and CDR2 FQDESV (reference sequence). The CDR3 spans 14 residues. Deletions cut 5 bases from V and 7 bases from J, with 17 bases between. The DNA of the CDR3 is TGTGCCAGCAGCCCTCACAGCGACCCTGGGACCCAGTACTTC. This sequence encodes CASSPHSDPGTQYF.

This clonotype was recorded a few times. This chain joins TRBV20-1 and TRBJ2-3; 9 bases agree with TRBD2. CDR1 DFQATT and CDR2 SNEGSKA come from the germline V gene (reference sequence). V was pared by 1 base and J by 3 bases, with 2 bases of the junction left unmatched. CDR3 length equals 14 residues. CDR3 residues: CSARASGATDTQYF. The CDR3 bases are TGCAGTGCTAGAGCTAGCGGGGCGACAGATACGCAGTATTTT.

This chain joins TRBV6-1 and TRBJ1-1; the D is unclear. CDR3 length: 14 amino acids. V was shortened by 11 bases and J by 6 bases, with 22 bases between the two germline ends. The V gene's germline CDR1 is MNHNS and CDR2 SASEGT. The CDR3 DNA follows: TGTGCCTATTCCCCTGGGATGGAGAAGGCTGAAGCTTTCTTT. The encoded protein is CAYSPGMEKAEAFF.

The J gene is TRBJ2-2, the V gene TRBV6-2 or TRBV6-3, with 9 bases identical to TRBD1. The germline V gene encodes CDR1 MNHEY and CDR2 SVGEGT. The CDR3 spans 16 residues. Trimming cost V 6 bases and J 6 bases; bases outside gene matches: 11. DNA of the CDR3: TGTGCCAGCAGGAGATCGGGACAGGGTGGTTCCGGGGAGCTGTTTTTT. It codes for CASRRSGQGGSGELFF.

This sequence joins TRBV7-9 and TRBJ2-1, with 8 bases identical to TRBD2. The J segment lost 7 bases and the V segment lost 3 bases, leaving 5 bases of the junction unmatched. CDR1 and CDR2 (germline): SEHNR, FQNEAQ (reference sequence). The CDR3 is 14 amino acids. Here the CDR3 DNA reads TGTGCCAGCAGCTTCTCCGGGACTAGTAATGAGCAGTTCTTC. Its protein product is CASSFSGTSNEQFF.

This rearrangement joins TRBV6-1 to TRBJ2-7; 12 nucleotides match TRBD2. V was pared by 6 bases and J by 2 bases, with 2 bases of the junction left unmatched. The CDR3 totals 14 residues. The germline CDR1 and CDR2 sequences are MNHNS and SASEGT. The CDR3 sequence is CASSGLAGTYEQYF. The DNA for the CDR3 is TGTGCCAGCAGCGGACTAGCGGGAACCTACGAGCAGTACTTC.

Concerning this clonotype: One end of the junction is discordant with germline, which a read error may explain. CDR3 coding DNA: TGTGCTAGCAGCTCGACAGGGGCCAACACAGATACGCAGTATTTT. This codes for CASSSTGANTDTQYF. The rearrangement joins TRBV7-6 to TRBJ2-3, with TRBD1 matching 8 bases. Germline V gene sequence: CDR1 SGHVS, CDR2 FNYEAQ. CDR3 length: 15 amino acids.

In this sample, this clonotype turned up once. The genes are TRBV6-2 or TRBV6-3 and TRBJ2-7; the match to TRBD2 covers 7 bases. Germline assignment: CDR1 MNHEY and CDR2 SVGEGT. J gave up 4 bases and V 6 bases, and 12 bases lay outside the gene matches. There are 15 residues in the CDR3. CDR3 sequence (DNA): TGTGCCAGCAGGATAAAGACTAGCCATGGATACGAGCAGTACTTC. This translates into CASRIKTSHGYEQYF.

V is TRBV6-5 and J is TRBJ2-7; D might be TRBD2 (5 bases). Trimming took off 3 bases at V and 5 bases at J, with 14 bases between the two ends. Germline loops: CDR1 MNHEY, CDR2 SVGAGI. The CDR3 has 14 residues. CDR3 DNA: TGTGCCAGCAGTTATTTTCCCGGGAACGACGAGCAGTACTTC. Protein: CASSYFPGNDEQYF.

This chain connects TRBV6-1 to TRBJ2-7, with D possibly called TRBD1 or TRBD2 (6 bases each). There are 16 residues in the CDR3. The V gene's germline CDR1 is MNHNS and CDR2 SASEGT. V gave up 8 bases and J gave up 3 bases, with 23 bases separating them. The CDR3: CASAGMGGTTNYEQYF. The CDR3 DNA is TGTGCCAGCGCGGGAATGGGCGGGACAACCAACTACGAGCAGTACTTC.

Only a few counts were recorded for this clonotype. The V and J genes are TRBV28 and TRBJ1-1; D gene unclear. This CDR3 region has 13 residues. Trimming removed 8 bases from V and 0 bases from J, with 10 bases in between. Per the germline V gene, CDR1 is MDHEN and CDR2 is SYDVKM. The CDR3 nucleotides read TGTGCCAGCGAACGGGGTATGAACACTGAAGCTTTCTTT. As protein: CASERGMNTEAFF.

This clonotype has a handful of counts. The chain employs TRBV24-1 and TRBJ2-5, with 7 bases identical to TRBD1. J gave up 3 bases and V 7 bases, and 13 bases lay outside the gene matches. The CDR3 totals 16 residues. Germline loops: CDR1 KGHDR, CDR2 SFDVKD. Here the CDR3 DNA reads TGTGCCACCAGGACCTTGGACGGGGACAGAAAAGAGACCCAGTACTTC. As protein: CATRTLDGDRKETQYF.

The CDR3 spells CATYPSDNYGEQYF. DNA for the CDR3: TGTGCCACCTATCCTTCGGACAATTACGGGGAGCAGTACTTC. This chain uses TRBV6-1 with TRBJ2-7, with D maybe TRBD1 (5 bases). This CDR3 has 14 residues. V lost 10 bases, J lost 7 bases, and 23 bases lay in between. The germline V gene has CDR1 MNHNS and CDR2 SASEGT.

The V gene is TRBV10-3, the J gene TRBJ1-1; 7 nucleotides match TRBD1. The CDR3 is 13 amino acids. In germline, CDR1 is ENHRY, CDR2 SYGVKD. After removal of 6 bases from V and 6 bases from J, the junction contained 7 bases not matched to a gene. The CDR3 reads CAIRDRNLAEAFF. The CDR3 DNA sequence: TGTGCCATCAGGGACAGGAATTTGGCTGAAGCTTTCTTT.

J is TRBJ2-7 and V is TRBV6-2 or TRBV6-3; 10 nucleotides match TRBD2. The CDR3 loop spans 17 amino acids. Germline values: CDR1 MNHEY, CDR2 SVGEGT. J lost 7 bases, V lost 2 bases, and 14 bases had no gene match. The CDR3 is CASSYGVAGGLYWEQYF. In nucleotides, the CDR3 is TGTGCCAGCAGTTACGGGGTAGCGGGAGGTCTCTACTGGGAGCAGTACTTC.

This chain's CDR3 is CASITSGTYEQYF. The CDR3 DNA reads as TGTGCCAGCATAACTAGCGGAACCTACGAGCAGTACTTC. The chain couples TRBV2 to TRBJ2-7; 8 bases align to TRBD2. Germline lookup yields CDR1 SNHLY and CDR2 FYNNEI. V lost 7 bases, J lost 2 bases, and 4 bases stayed unmatched. The CDR3 consists of 13 residues.

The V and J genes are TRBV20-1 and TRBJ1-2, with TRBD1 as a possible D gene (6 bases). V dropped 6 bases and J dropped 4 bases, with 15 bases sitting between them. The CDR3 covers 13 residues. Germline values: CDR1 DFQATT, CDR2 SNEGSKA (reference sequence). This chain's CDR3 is CSAERAGVYGYTF. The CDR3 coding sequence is TGCAGTGCCGAGAGGGCAGGGGTCTATGGCTACACCTTC.

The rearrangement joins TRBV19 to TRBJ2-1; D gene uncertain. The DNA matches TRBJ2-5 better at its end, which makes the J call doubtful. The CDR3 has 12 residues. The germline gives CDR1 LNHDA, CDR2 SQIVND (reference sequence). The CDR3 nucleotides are TGTGCCAGTAGTTACAAGCGAGAGACCCAGTACTTC. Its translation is CASSYKRETQYF.

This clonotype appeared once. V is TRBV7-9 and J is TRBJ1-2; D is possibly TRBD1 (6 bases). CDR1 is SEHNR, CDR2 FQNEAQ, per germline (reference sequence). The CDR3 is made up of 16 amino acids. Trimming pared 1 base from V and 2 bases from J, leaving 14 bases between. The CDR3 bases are TGTGCCAGCAGCTTAGAGGGAACAGGGTTCAACTATGGCTACACCTTC. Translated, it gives CASSLEGTGFNYGYTF.